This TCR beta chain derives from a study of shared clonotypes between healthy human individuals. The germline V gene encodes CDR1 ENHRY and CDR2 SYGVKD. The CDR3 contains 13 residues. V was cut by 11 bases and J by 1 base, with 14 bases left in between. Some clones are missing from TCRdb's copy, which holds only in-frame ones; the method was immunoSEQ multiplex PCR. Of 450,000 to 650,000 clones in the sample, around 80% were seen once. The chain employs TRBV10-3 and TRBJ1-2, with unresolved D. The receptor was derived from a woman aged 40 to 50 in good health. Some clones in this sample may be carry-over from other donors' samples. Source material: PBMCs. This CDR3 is CAASESLNYGYTF. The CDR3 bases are TGTGCCGCCTCGGAATCCCTTAACTATGGCTACACCTTC.